The source of this TCR beta chain is a study of cytomegalovirus exposure and HLA in healthy donors. The study ran its PCR with 60 Vbeta and 13 Jbeta primers. The data were produced by immunoSEQ multiplex PCR, yet TCRdb's version contains in-frame clones alone and is incomplete. The data show some 120,000 clones, with 78% seen just once and approximately 3.9% held by the top ten. Per germline, CDR1 MGHDK and CDR2 SYGVNS. Germline trimming cut 6 bases from V and 2 bases from J; bases unmatched to any gene: 10. This CDR3 comprises 15 residues. The material sequenced was PBMCs. The receptor comes from a man aged 35 to 55 in good health and CMV-seronegative. V and J are TRBV25-1 and TRBJ2-7, with TRBD1 matching over 7 bases. The CDR3 protein is CASSPFNRGTYEQYF. For the CDR3, the DNA is TGTGCCAGCAGCCCTTTTAACAGGGGCACCTACGAGCAGTACTTC.